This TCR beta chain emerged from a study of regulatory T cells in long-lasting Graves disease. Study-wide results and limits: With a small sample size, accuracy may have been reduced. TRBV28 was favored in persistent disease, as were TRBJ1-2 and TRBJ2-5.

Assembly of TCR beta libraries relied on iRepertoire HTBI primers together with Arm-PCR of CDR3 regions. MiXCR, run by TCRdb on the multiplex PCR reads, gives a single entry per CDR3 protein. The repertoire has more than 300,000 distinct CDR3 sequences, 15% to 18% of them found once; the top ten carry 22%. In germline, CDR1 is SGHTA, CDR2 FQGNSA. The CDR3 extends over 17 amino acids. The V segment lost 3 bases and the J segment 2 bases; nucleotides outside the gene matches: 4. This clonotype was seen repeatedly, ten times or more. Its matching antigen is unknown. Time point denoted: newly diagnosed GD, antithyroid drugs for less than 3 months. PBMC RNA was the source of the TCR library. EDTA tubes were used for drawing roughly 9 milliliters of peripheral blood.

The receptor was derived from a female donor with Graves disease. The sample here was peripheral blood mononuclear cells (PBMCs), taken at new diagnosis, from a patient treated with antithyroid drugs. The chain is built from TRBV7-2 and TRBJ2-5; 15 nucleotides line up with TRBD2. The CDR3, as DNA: TGTGCCAGCAGCTTCGCAGGACTAGCGGGAGGGCAAGAGACCCAGTACTTC. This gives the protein CASSFAGLAGGQETQYF. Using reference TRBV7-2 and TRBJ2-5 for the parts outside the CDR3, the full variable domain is GAGVSQSPSNKVTEKGKDVELRCDPISGHTALYWYRQSLGQGLEFLIYFQGNSAPDKSGLPSDRFSAERTGGSVSTLTIQRTQQEDSAVYLCASSFAGLAGGQETQYFGPGTRLLVL.